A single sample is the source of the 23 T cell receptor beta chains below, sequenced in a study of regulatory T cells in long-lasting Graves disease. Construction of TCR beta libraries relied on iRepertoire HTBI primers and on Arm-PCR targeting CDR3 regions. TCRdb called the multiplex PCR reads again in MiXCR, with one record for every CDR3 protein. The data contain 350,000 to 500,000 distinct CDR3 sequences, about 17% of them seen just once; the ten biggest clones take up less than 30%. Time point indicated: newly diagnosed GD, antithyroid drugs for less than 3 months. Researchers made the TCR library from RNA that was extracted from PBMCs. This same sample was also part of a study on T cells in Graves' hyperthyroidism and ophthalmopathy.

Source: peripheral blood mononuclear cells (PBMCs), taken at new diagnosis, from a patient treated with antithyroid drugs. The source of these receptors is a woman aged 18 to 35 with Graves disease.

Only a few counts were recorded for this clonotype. The chain's CDR3 is CATSVTRSGSIYEQYF. CDR3 DNA: TGTGCCACCTCCGTCACCCGCAGCGGGAGTATCTACGAGCAGTACTTC. This chain links TRBV28 with TRBJ2-7; 8 bases are a match to TRBD2. Per the germline V gene, CDR1 is MDHEN and CDR2 is SYDVKM. CDR3 length: 16 residues. Unmatched junction bases numbered 17, after V lost 10 bases and J lost 3 bases.

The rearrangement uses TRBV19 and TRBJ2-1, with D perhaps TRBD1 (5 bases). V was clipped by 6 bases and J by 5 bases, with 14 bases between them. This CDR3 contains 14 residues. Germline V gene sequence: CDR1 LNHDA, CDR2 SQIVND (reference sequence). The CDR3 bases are TGTGCCAGTAGCTTCGACAGACTTAACAATGAGCAGTTCTTC. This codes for CASSFDRLNNEQFF.

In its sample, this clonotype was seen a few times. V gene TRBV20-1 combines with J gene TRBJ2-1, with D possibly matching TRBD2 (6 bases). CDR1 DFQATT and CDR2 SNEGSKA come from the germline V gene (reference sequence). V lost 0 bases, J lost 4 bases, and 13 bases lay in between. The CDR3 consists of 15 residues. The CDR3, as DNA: TGCAGTGCTAGAGATCTCACCGGGAGTTACAATGAGCAGTTCTTC. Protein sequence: CSARDLTGSYNEQFF.

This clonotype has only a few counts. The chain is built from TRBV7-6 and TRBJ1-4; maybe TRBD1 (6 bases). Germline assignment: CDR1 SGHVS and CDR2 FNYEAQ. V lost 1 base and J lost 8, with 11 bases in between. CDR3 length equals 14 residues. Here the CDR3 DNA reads TGTGCCAGCAGCTTAGGGGGGGCGTGGGAAAAACTGTTTTTT. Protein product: CASSLGGAWEKLFF.

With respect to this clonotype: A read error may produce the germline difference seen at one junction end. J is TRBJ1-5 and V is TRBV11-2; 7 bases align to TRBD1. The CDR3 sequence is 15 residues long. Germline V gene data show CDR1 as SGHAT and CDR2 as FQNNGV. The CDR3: CASSEEGASSQPQHF. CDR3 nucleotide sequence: TGTGCCAGCAGTGAAGAGGGGGCAAGCAGTCAGCCCCAGCATTTT.

CDR3 loop: CASSLSRDSYYGYTF. CDR3 bases: TGCGCCAGCAGCCTGTCCCGGGACAGCTACTATGGCTACACCTTC. V and J are TRBV4-3 and TRBJ1-2, with 7 bases lining up with TRBD1. Germline CDR1 is LGHNA and CDR2 is YSLEER. V shed 4 bases, J shed 3 bases, and the junction held 8 bases outside the gene matches. The CDR3 extends over 15 amino acids.

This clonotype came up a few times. The CDR3: CASSHLGRTTGELFF. As DNA, the CDR3 is TGTGCCAGCAGCCACCTTGGACGGACCACCGGGGAGCTGTTTTTT. The chain couples TRBV28 to TRBJ2-2; D gene uncertain. The length of the CDR3 is 15 residues. V was trimmed by 6 bases and J by 4 bases, leaving 15 bases between them. Germline V lookup: CDR1 MDHEN, CDR2 SYDVKM. The complete variable domain, with remaining parts taken from reference TRBV28 and TRBJ2-2, reads DVKVTQSSRYLVKRTGEKVFLECVQDMDHENMFWYRQDPGLGLRLIYFSYDVKMKEKGDIPEGYSVSREKKERFSLILESASTNQTSMYLCASSHLGRTTGELFFGEGSRLTVL.

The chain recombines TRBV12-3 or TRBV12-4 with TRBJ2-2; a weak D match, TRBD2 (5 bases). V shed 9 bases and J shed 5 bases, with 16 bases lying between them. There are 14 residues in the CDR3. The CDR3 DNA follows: TGTGCCAGTGGTACCGAGGGAGTAACCGGGGAGCTGTTTTTT. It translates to CASGTEGVTGELFF.

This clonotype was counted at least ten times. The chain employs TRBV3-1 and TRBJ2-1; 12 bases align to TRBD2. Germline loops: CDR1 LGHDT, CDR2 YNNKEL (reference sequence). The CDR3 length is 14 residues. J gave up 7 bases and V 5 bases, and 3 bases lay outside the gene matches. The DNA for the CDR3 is TGTGCCAGCAGCACTAGCGGGGGGAGGAATGAGCAGTTCTTC. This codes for CASSTSGGRNEQFF.

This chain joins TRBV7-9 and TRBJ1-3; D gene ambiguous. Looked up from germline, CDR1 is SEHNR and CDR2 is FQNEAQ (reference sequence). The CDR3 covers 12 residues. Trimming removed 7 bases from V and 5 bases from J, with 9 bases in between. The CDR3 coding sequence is TGTGCCAGCACCGGGTCCCGAAACACCATATATTTT. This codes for CASTGSRNTIYF.

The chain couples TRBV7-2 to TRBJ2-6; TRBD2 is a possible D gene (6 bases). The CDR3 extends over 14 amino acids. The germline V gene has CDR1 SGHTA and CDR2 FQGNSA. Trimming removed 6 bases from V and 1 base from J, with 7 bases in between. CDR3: CASRGRSGANVLTF. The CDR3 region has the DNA TGTGCCAGCAGAGGGAGGTCTGGGGCCAACGTCCTGACTTTC.

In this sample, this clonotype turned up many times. CDR3 region: CASSLAFAETQYF. DNA for the CDR3: TGTGCCAGCAGCTTAGCGTTCGCAGAGACCCAGTACTTC. V usage is TRBV7-2 and J usage is TRBJ2-5; D remains unclear. Trimming stripped 0 bases from V and 4 bases from J, with 6 bases between. The CDR3 covers 13 residues. Germline CDR1 SGHTA, CDR2 FQGNSA.

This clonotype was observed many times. The CDR3, as DNA: TGTGCCAGCAGTTTACTAGGTCCGTCAGAGCAGTTCTTC. Translated: CASSLLGPSEQFF. The chain recombines TRBV27 with TRBJ2-1; D gene unclear. Trimming pared 2 bases from V and 10 bases from J, leaving 12 bases between. Germline V gives CDR1 MNHEY, CDR2 SMNVEV (reference sequence). This CDR3 is built from 13 residues.

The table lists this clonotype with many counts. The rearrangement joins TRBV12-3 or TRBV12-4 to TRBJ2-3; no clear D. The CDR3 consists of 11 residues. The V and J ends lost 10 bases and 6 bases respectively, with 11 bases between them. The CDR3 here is CATSLLDTQYF. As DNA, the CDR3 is TGTGCCACGAGCCTGCTCGATACGCAGTATTTT.

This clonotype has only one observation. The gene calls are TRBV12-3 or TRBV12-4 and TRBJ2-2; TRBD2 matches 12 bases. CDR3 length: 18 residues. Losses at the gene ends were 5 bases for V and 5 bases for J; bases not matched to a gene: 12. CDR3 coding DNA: TGTGCCAGCAGTCGGACTAGCGGGACCCTAATGAATACCGGGGAGCTGTTTTTT. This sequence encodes CASSRTSGTLMNTGELFF.

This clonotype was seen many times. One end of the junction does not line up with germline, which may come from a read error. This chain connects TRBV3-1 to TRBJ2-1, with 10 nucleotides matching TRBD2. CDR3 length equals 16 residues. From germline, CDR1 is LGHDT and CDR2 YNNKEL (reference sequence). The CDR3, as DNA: TGTGCCAGCAGCCTCACTAGCGGGATGGGCGTTAATGAACAGTTCTTC. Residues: CASSLTSGMGVNEQFF.

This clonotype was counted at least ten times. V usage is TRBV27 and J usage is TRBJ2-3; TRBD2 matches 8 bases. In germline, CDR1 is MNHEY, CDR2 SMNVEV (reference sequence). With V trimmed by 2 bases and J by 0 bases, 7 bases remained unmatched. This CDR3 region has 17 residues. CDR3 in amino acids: CASSLSLPGGSTDTQYF. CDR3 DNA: TGTGCCAGCAGTTTAAGCCTCCCGGGAGGGAGCACAGATACGCAGTATTTT.

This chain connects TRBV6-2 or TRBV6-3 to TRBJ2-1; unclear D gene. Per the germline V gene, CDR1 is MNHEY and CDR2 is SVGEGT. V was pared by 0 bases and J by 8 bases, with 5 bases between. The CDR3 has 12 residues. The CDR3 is CASSYSPDEQFF. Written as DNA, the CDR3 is TGTGCCAGCAGTTACTCGCCTGATGAGCAGTTCTTC.

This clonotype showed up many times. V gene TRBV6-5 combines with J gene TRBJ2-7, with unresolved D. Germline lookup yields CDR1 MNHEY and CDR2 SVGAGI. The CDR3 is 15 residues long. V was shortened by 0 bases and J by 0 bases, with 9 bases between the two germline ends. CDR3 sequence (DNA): TGTGCCAGCAGTTACTCGAATCCGGCCTCCTACGAGCAGTACTTC. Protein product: CASSYSNPASYEQYF.

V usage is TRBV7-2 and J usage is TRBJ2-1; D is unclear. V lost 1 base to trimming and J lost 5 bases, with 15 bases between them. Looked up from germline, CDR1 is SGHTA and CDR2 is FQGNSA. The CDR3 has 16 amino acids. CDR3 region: CASSLVFRPYDNEQFF. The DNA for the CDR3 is TGTGCCAGCAGCTTAGTGTTCCGGCCTTATGACAATGAGCAGTTCTTC. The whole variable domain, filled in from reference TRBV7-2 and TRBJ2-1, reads GAGVSQSPSNKVTEKGKDVELRCDPISGHTALYWYRQSLGQGLEFLIYFQGNSAPDKSGLPSDRFSAERTGGSVSTLTIQRTQQEDSAVYLCASSLVFRPYDNEQFFGPGTRLTVL.

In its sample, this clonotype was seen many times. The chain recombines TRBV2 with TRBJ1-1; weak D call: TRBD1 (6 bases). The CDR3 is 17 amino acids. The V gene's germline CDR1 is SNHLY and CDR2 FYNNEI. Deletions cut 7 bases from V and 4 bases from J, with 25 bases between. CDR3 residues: CASMMTDAGGYGTEAFF. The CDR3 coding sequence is TGTGCCAGCATGATGACGGACGCTGGGGGCTATGGCACTGAAGCTTTCTTT.

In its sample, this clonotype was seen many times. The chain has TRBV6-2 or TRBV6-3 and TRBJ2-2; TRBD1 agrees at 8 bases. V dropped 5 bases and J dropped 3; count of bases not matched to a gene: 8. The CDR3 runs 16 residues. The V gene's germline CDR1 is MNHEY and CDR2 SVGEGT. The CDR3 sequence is CASSVGQGRYTGELFF. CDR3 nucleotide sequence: TGTGCCAGCAGTGTAGGACAGGGACGATACACCGGGGAGCTGTTTTTT.

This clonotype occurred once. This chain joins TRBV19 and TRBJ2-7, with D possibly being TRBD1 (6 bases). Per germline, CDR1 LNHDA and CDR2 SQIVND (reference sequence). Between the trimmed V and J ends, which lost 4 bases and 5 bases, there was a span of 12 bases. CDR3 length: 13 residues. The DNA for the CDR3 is TGTGCCAGTAGTACCCGACAGGCCAACGAGCAGTACTTC. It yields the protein CASSTRQANEQYF.